The sequence of this TCR beta chain was determined in a study of sequential checkpoint blockade in melanoma. Overall study context: DNA from over 80 pretreatment tumor samples underwent TCRβ immunosequencing.

CDR3 size: 14 residues. Per the germline V gene, CDR1 is MDHEN and CDR2 is SYDVKM. Trimming left V 6 bases short and J 6 bases short, with 15 bases between. Only in-frame clones appear in the TCRdb table, and some are missing; sequencing was by immunoSEQ multiplex PCR. Among roughly 20,000 clones, around 30% were seen once, and the ten largest hold roughly 6.7%. Treatment given: randomized to nivolumab then ipilimumab (arm A) or the reverse (arm B). Source: tumor tissue (inferred from file names), taken from a patient given nivolumab and ipilimumab in sequence. The receptor was isolated from a human donor with melanoma. V gene TRBV28 combines with J gene TRBJ1-5; maybe TRBD1 (5 bases). DNA of the CDR3: TGTGCCAGCAGGGGCCAGGGATTGGGTCAGCCCCAGCATTTT. Protein: CASRGQGLGQPQHF.